This T cell receptor (beta chain) came from a study of shared clonotypes between healthy human individuals. Overall study: Samples came from two female and a few male donors aged 18 to 49.

This CDR3 region has 12 residues. Trimming stripped 4 bases from V and 2 bases from J, with 5 bases between. Germline V gene sequence: CDR1 SGHNT, CDR2 YYREEE (reference sequence). Study observations and caveats: The expectation was that sequencing depth would affect clonotype sharing among donors.

Assay execution took place at the deep level. Clones were read by immunoSEQ multiplex PCR, and TCRdb kept only the in-frame ones, dropping some. The sample consists of about 1.1 million clones, 70% to 80% of them appearing once. It was into CD45RA+ naive and CD45RA-negative memory subsets that the CD4+ cells were split. As regards this clone: Its antigen remains unidentified.

The V and J genes are TRBV5-4 and TRBJ2-3; D gene unclear. The source of this sequence is a man aged 18 to 35 in good health. Some clones in this sample may be carry-over from other donors' samples. Sequencing used memory CD4+ T cells from PBMCs. The subset is: CD45RA-negative fraction. Here the CDR3 reads CASSTYTDTQYF. DNA of the CDR3: TGTGCCAGCAGCACGTACACAGATACGCAGTATTTT.